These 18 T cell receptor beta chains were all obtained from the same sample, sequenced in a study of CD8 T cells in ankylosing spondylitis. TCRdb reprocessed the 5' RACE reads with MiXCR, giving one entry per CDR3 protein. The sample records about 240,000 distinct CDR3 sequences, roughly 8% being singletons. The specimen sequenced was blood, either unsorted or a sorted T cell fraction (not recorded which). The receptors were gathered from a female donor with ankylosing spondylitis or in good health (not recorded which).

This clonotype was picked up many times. The CDR3 DNA reads TGTGCCAGCAGCCTACAGGGTAGGAGTGGCTACACCTTC. This translates into CASSLQGRSGYTF. This chain links TRBV5-8 with TRBJ1-2, with D possibly matching TRBD1 (6 bases). The CDR3 length is 13 residues. Germline CDR1 and CDR2: SGHTS and YDEGEE. V was shortened by 4 bases and J by 7 bases, with 14 bases between the two germline ends.

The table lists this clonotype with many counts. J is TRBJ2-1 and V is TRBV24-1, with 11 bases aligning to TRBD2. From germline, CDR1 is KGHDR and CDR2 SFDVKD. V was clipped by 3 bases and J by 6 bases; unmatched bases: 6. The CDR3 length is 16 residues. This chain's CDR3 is CATSDPLAGGANEQFF. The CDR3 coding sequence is TGTGCCACCAGTGATCCCTTAGCGGGGGGGGCCAATGAGCAGTTCTTC.

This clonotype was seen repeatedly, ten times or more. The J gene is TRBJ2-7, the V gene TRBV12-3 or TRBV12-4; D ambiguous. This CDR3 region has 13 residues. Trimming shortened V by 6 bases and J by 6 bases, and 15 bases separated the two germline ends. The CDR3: CASSTGVATEQYF. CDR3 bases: TGTGCCAGCAGCACTGGGGTAGCTACCGAGCAGTACTTC.

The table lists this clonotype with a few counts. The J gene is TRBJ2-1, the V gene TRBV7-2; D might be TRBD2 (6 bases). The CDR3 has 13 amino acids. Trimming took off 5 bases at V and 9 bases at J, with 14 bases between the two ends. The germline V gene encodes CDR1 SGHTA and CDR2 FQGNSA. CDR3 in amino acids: CASSLGRGSEQFF. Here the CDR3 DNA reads TGTGCCAGCAGCCTCGGACGGGGGAGTGAGCAGTTCTTC.

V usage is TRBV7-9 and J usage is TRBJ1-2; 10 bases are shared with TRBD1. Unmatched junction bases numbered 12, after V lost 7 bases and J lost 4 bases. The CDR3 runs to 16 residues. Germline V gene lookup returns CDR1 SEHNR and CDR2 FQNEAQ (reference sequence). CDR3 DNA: TGTGCCAGCAACTCCGGCCGACAGGGGGCGTTCTATGGCTACACCTTC. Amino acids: CASNSGRQGAFYGYTF.

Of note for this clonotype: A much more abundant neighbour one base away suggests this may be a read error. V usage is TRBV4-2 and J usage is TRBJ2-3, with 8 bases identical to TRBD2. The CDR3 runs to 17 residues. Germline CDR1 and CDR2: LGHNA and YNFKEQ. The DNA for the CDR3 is TGTGCCAGCAGCCAATCGATCTCGGGAGGGCCGTTGGATATGCAGTATTTT. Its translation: CASSQSISGGPLDMQYF.

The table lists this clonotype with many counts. The CDR3 is CASSWTSGSFYEQYF. The CDR3 region has the DNA TGCGCCAGCAGCTGGACTAGCGGGAGTTTCTACGAGCAGTACTTC. V gene TRBV5-1 combines with J gene TRBJ2-7; TRBD2 aligns across 13 bases. The CDR3 totals 15 residues. The V and J ends lost 3 bases and 3 bases, in that order; junction bases with no gene match: 3. Germline V CDR1 and CDR2: SGHRS, YFSETQ.

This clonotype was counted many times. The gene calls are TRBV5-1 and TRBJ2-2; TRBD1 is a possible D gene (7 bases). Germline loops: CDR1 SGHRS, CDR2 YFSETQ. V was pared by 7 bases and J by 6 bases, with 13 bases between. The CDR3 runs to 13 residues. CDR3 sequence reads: CASSDREAGELFF. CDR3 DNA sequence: TGCGCCAGCTCTGACAGGGAGGCCGGGGAGCTGTTTTTT.

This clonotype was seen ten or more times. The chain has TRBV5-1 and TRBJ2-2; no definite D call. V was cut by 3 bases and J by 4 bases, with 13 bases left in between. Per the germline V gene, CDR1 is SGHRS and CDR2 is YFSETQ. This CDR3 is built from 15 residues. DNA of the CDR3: TGCGCCAGCAGCTATGCCCCCCAGATCACCGGGGAGCTGTTTTTT. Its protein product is CASSYAPQITGELFF.

CDR3 in DNA: TGCAGTGCTTCGGGACTAGCGGGAGGAGCCTCCAATGAGCAGTTCTTC. It specifies CSASGLAGGASNEQFF. The V gene is TRBV20-1, the J gene TRBJ2-1; 15 bases map to TRBD2. The CDR3 has 16 residues. CDR1 and CDR2 (germline): DFQATT, SNEGSKA (reference sequence). Losses at the gene ends were 5 bases for V and 6 bases for J; bases not matched to a gene: 8.

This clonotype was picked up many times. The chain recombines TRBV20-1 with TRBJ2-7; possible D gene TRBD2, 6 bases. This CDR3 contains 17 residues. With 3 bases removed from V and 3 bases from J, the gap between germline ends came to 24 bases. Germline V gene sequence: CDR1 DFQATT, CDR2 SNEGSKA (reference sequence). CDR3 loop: CSASARGTARGFYEQYF. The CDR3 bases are TGCAGTGCTAGTGCTCGGGGGACGGCACGAGGATTCTACGAGCAGTACTTC.

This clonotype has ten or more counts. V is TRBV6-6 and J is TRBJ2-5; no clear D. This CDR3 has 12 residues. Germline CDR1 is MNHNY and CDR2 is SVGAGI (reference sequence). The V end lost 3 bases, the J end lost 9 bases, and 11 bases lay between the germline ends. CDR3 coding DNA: TGTGCCAGCAGTTATTCTCCTGTGGCCCAGTACTTC. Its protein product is CASSYSPVAQYF.

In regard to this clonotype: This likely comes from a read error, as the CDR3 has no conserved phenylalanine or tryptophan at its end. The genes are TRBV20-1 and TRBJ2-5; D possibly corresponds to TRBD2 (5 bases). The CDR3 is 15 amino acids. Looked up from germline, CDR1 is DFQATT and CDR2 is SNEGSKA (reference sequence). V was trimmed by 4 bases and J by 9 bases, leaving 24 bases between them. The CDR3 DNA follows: TGCAGTGCTATACATCCGAGACAAGCCTTGCGGGCCCAGTACTCC. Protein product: CSAIHPRQALRAQYS.

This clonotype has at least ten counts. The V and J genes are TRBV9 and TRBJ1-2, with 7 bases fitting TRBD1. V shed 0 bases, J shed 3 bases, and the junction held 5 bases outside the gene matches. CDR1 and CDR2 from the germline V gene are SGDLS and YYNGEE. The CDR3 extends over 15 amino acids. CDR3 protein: CASSVGGGQHYGYTF. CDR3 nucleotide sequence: TGTGCCAGCAGCGTAGGGGGGGGACAGCACTATGGCTACACCTTC.

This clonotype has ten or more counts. The CDR3 protein is CSAIYPERYNEQFF. CDR3 bases: TGCAGCGCCATCTACCCAGAGAGGTACAATGAGCAGTTCTTC. The J gene is TRBJ2-1, the V gene TRBV29-1; D gene uncertain. The CDR3 spans 14 residues. V was cut by 7 bases and J by 4 bases, with 17 bases left in between. CDR1 is SQVTM and CDR2 is ANQGSEA in the germline V gene.

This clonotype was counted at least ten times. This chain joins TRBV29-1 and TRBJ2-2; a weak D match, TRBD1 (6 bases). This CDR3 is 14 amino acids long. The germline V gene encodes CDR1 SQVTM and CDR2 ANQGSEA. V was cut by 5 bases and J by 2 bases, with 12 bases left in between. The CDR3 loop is CSVTWGLNTGELFF. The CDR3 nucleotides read TGCAGCGTTACATGGGGGCTAAACACCGGGGAGCTGTTTTTT.

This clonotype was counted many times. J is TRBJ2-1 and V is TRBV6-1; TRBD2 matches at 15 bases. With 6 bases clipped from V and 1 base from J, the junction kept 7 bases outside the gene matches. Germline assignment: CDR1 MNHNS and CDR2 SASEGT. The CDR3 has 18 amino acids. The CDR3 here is CASSRTSGRAGSYNEQFF. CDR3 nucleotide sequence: TGTGCCAGCAGCAGGACTAGCGGGAGGGCCGGGTCCTACAATGAGCAGTTCTTC.

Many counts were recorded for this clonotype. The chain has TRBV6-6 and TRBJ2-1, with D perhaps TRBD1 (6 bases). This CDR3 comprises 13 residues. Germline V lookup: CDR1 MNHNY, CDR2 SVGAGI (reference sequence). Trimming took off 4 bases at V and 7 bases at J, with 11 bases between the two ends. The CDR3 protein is CASSLNRENEQFF. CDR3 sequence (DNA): TGTGCCAGCAGTTTAAACAGGGAAAATGAGCAGTTCTTC.